These T cell receptor beta chains were read from a single sample in a study of blood T cell repertoires in COVID-19. The repertoire was sequenced with immunoSEQ multiplex PCR; TCRdb's copy has only in-frame clones and lacks some. The repertoire holds 250,000 to 300,000 clones, approximately 91% seen once, with roughly 2.1% in the top ten. The sample comprised PBMCs or T cells enriched from blood (not recorded which). These receptors were obtained from a woman aged 40 to 50 with acute COVID-19. Each CDR3 is given with its conserved first and last residue. The order of the fields is clone size, CDR3 length, D gene, V gene, J gene, CDR3 DNA, CDR3 protein. The D gene is left open where the match is weak. Clone size appears in some rows only: once, few, many, or a class for an expanded clone.

abundance: NA; len: 17; d_gene: NA; v_gene: TRBV6-1; j_gene: TRBJ2-7; CDR3nt: TGTGCCAGCAGTGCGGGGGGGTCGAGGACAGGGGCTTACGAGCAGTACTTC; CDR3aa: CASSAGGSRTGAYEQYF
abundance: once; len: 13; d_gene: NA; v_gene: TRBV2; j_gene: TRBJ1-1; CDR3nt: TGTGCCAGCAGTGTAAGACAGCAGACTGAAGCTTTCTTT; CDR3aa: CASSVRQQTEAFF
abundance: NA; len: 15; d_gene: NA; v_gene: TRBV4-1; j_gene: TRBJ2-2; CDR3nt: TGCGCCAGCAGCGTTCTAGCGTTGAACACCGGGGAGCTGTTTTTT; CDR3aa: CASSVLALNTGELFF
abundance: NA; len: 15; d_gene: TRBD1; v_gene: TRBV5-1; j_gene: TRBJ2-3; CDR3nt: TGCGCCAGCAGCTTGGTACAGGGGCACACAGATACGCAGTATTTT; CDR3aa: CASSLVQGHTDTQYF
abundance: NA; len: 13; d_gene: NA; v_gene: TRBV7-6; j_gene: TRBJ1-1; CDR3nt: TGTGCCAGCAGTTTAACAGGGAACACTGAAGCTTTCTTT; CDR3aa: CASSLTGNTEAFF
abundance: once; len: 16; d_gene: NA; v_gene: TRBV18; j_gene: TRBJ1-1; CDR3nt: TGTGCCAGCTCACCGACAGGAACCCTTTCCGGAACTGAAGCTTTCTTT; CDR3aa: CASSPTGTLSGTEAFF
abundance: NA; len: 14; d_gene: NA; v_gene: TRBV4-3; j_gene: TRBJ2-2; CDR3nt: TGCGCCAGCAGCCAACTCCGGGACAACGGGGAGCTGTTTTTT; CDR3aa: CASSQLRDNGELFF
abundance: NA; len: 15; d_gene: TRBD1; v_gene: TRBV7-2; j_gene: TRBJ1-4; CDR3nt: TGTGCCAGCAGCTTAGCCCCAGGACAGGGTGAAAAACTGTTTTTT; CDR3aa: CASSLAPGQGEKLFF
abundance: NA; len: 13; d_gene: NA; v_gene: TRBV7-9; j_gene: TRBJ1-4; CDR3nt: TGTGCCAGCGCGGGACGACCCGATGAAAAACTGTTTTTT; CDR3aa: CASAGRPDEKLFF
abundance: NA; len: 14; d_gene: NA; v_gene: TRBV2; j_gene: TRBJ2-3; CDR3nt: TGTGCCAGCCTTTTGACAGTCTCCACAGATACGCAGTATTTT; CDR3aa: CASLLTVSTDTQYF
abundance: NA; len: 15; d_gene: NA; v_gene: TRBV7-2; j_gene: TRBJ1-1; CDR3nt: TGTGCCAGCAGCTTAGATAGTCTCGGGGGTACTGAAGCTTTCTTT; CDR3aa: CASSLDSLGGTEAFF
abundance: NA; len: 13; d_gene: NA; v_gene: TRBV11-1; j_gene: TRBJ1-4; CDR3nt: TGTGCCAGCAGCCCCCAGCGAGGTGAAAAACTGTTTTTT; CDR3aa: CASSPQRGEKLFF
abundance: NA; len: 14; d_gene: TRBD1; v_gene: TRBV7-9; j_gene: TRBJ1-4; CDR3nt: TGTGCCAGCAGCTGGACAGGCCGAAATGAAAAACTGTTTTTT; CDR3aa: CASSWTGRNEKLFF
abundance: NA; len: 11; d_gene: TRBD2; v_gene: TRBV12-3/TRBV12-4; j_gene: TRBJ2-7; CDR3nt: TGTGCCAGCAGCCAAGGGACTAGCGAGTACTTC; CDR3aa: CASSQGTSEYF
abundance: NA; len: 12; d_gene: NA; v_gene: TRBV6-5; j_gene: TRBJ2-3; CDR3nt: TGTGCCAGCAGTTACTCGAGAGATACGCAGTATTTT; CDR3aa: CASSYSRDTQYF
abundance: NA; len: 16; d_gene: TRBD1; v_gene: TRBV2; j_gene: TRBJ2-4; CDR3nt: TGTGCCAGCAGAGAACAGGGGGCCCTAGCCAAAAACATTCAGTACTTC; CDR3aa: CASREQGALAKNIQYF
abundance: NA; len: 14; d_gene: TRBD1; v_gene: TRBV23-1; j_gene: TRBJ1-1; CDR3nt: TGCGCCAGCAGTCGGAGAGGGCAGGGGGTTGAAGCTTTCTTT; CDR3aa: CASSRRGQGVEAFF
abundance: NA; len: 15; d_gene: TRBD2; v_gene: TRBV7-2; j_gene: TRBJ2-3; CDR3nt: TGTGCCAGCAGCTTAGGCGGGGGGGCATCAGATACGCAGTATTTT; CDR3aa: CASSLGGGASDTQYF
abundance: NA; len: 13; d_gene: TRBD1; v_gene: TRBV7-9; j_gene: TRBJ2-7; CDR3nt: TGTGCCAGCAGCCGGACAGGGGGCTACGAGCAGTACTTC; CDR3aa: CASSRTGGYEQYF
abundance: NA; len: 17; d_gene: TRBD1; v_gene: TRBV4-2; j_gene: TRBJ1-1; CDR3nt: TGTGCCAGCAGCCACTCGGGACAGTGGGGAACGAACACTGAAGCTTTCTTT; CDR3aa: CASSHSGQWGTNTEAFF
abundance: NA; len: 15; d_gene: NA; v_gene: TRBV15; j_gene: TRBJ2-2; CDR3nt: TGTGCCACCAGCTGGATTGGGACTTACACCGGGGAGCTGTTTTTT; CDR3aa: CATSWIGTYTGELFF
abundance: NA; len: 15; d_gene: TRBD1; v_gene: TRBV18; j_gene: TRBJ2-7; CDR3nt: TGTGCCAGCTCAACCTCGACAGGGCCCCTCTACGAGCAGTACTTC; CDR3aa: CASSTSTGPLYEQYF
abundance: NA; len: 16; d_gene: NA; v_gene: TRBV7-6; j_gene: TRBJ1-4; CDR3nt: TGTGCCAGCAGCTTAGGGACAGTTGCAACTAATGAAAAACTGTTTTTT; CDR3aa: CASSLGTVATNEKLFF
abundance: NA; len: 13; d_gene: NA; v_gene: TRBV14; j_gene: TRBJ1-2; CDR3nt: TGTGCCAGCAGTTCCGGGGTTCGGTATGGCTACACCTTC; CDR3aa: CASSSGVRYGYTF
abundance: few; len: 16; d_gene: NA; v_gene: TRBV2; j_gene: TRBJ1-2; CDR3nt: TGTGCCAGCAGTGAAGGTGGCGGGAGGCATAACTATGGCTACACCTTC; CDR3aa: CASSEGGGRHNYGYTF
abundance: NA; len: 13; d_gene: NA; v_gene: TRBV7-8; j_gene: TRBJ2-7; CDR3nt: TGTGCCAGTATGAGAGGGGGGGGTTACGAGCAGTACTTC; CDR3aa: CASMRGGGYEQYF
abundance: NA; len: 15; d_gene: TRBD1; v_gene: TRBV5-5; j_gene: TRBJ2-5; CDR3nt: TGTGCCAGCAGCGGTCTACAGGGGAACGGAGAGACCCAGTACTTC; CDR3aa: CASSGLQGNGETQYF
abundance: NA; len: 13; d_gene: NA; v_gene: TRBV2; j_gene: TRBJ1-2; CDR3nt: TGTGCCAGCAGAGTCGGGGGGGGCAATGGCTACACCTTC; CDR3aa: CASRVGGGNGYTF
abundance: NA; len: 15; d_gene: NA; v_gene: TRBV5-5; j_gene: TRBJ1-2; CDR3nt: TGTGCCAGCAGCTTGGACAGTCTGAACGGCTATGGCTACACCTTC; CDR3aa: CASSLDSLNGYGYTF
abundance: once; len: 16; d_gene: NA; v_gene: TRBV5-4; j_gene: TRBJ1-1; CDR3nt: TGTGCCAGCAGCTTGGGCGGAGCCCTGATGAACACTGAAGCTTTCTTT; CDR3aa: CASSLGGALMNTEAFF
abundance: NA; len: 14; d_gene: NA; v_gene: TRBV24-1; j_gene: TRBJ2-2; CDR3nt: TGTGCCACCAGTGATTTGCGCGGCACCGGGGAGCTGTTTTTT; CDR3aa: CATSDLRGTGELFF
abundance: NA; len: 13; d_gene: NA; v_gene: TRBV7-9; j_gene: TRBJ1-1; CDR3nt: TGTGCCAGCAGCTTAGATATTAGTAGTGAAGCTTTCTTT; CDR3aa: CASSLDISSEAFF
abundance: NA; len: 18; d_gene: TRBD1; v_gene: TRBV4-1; j_gene: TRBJ1-1; CDR3nt: TGCGCCAGCAGCCAAGATCCCGGGACAGGGGGATTTTACACTGAAGCTTTCTTT; CDR3aa: CASSQDPGTGGFYTEAFF
abundance: NA; len: 20; d_gene: TRBD2; v_gene: TRBV6-2/TRBV6-3; j_gene: TRBJ2-7; CDR3nt: TGTGCCAGCAGTTACTCGAGTTACTATGGACTAGCGGGAGCCCCGCGCGAGCAGTACTTC; CDR3aa: CASSYSSYYGLAGAPREQYF
abundance: NA; len: 19; d_gene: TRBD2; v_gene: TRBV7-2; j_gene: TRBJ2-3; CDR3nt: TGTGCCAGCAGCTTATCCCCCAGACTAGCGAGCCTGCGCACAGATACGCAGTATTTT; CDR3aa: CASSLSPRLASLRTDTQYF
abundance: NA; len: 17; d_gene: NA; v_gene: TRBV7-8; j_gene: TRBJ2-3; CDR3nt: TGTGCCAGCAGCTTAGGGGCTAGCACCCTGAGGACAGATACGCAGTATTTT; CDR3aa: CASSLGASTLRTDTQYF
abundance: NA; len: 17; d_gene: TRBD2; v_gene: TRBV7-2; j_gene: TRBJ2-1; CDR3nt: TGTGCCAGCAGCTCCCCCCCCGGGACTAGCGGATACAATGAGCAGTTCTTC; CDR3aa: CASSSPPGTSGYNEQFF
abundance: NA; len: 15; d_gene: NA; v_gene: TRBV19; j_gene: TRBJ2-1; CDR3nt: TGTGCCAGTAGTACCGACAGGACACTTAACAATGAGCAGTTCTTC; CDR3aa: CASSTDRTLNNEQFF
abundance: NA; len: 13; d_gene: TRBD1; v_gene: TRBV7-9; j_gene: TRBJ1-1; CDR3nt: TGTGCCAGCAGCCCCGACAGGGTAACTGAAGCTTTCTTT; CDR3aa: CASSPDRVTEAFF
abundance: NA; len: 10; d_gene: NA; v_gene: TRBV20-1; j_gene: TRBJ2-4; CDR3nt: TGCAGTGCCGCTCGCGACATTCAGTACTTC; CDR3aa: CSAARDIQYF
abundance: NA; len: 14; d_gene: NA; v_gene: TRBV5-1; j_gene: TRBJ2-1; CDR3nt: TGCGCCAGCAGCTTTGGGAGCTCCTACAATGAGCAGTTCTTC; CDR3aa: CASSFGSSYNEQFF
abundance: NA; len: 14; d_gene: NA; v_gene: TRBV18; j_gene: TRBJ2-7; CDR3nt: TGTGCCAGCTCACCACGGGCAGGGATCGACGAGCAGTACTTC; CDR3aa: CASSPRAGIDEQYF
abundance: NA; len: 16; d_gene: TRBD1; v_gene: TRBV4-2; j_gene: TRBJ2-6; CDR3nt: TGTGCCAGCAGCCAAGATCCGGGACAGGGGGCCAACGTCCTGACTTTC; CDR3aa: CASSQDPGQGANVLTF